The 20 T cell receptor beta chains listed next were all sequenced from one sample in a study of identical twins. MiXCR was run by TCRdb on the 5' RACE reads, yielding one entry per CDR3 protein. The data contain 690,000 or so distinct CDR3 sequences, 8.6% of them seen just once; the ten biggest clones take up 0.98%. These same data were also listed under a study on yellow fever vaccine responses in identical twins.

Sequenced input: PBMCs. These receptor sequences come from a woman under 30 in good health.

For the CDR3, the DNA is TGTGCCTGGAGTGTAGGGTCGTTGGGGGAGACCCAGTACTTC. Protein sequence: CAWSVGSLGETQYF. The gene calls are TRBV30 and TRBJ2-5; D remains unclear. This CDR3 has 14 amino acids. V shed 0 bases and J shed 5 bases, with 13 bases lying between them. The germline gives CDR1 GTSNPN, CDR2 SVGIG (reference sequence).

The rearrangement links TRBV5-1 to TRBJ2-1; 12 positions agree with TRBD2. Germline CDR1 reads SGHRS; CDR2 reads YFSETQ. The CDR3 runs 15 residues. Trimming took 3 bases from V and 7 from J; bases not matched to a gene: 5. The CDR3 DNA reads as TGCGCCAGCAGCTCTTGGACTAGCGGGAAAAATGAGCAGTTCTTC. Its protein product is CASSSWTSGKNEQFF.

The chain links TRBV6-1 to TRBJ2-1; TRBD2 agrees at 7 bases. Germline V gene lookup returns CDR1 MNHNS and CDR2 SASEGT. Losses at the gene ends were 6 bases for V and 6 bases for J; bases not matched to a gene: 8. The CDR3 has 14 amino acids. The CDR3 loop is CASRPGPGGNEQFF. The CDR3 region has the DNA TGTGCCAGCAGACCCGGGCCGGGGGGCAATGAGCAGTTCTTC.

In its sample, this clonotype was seen many times. V and J are TRBV12-3 or TRBV12-4 and TRBJ2-7; 11 nucleotides agree with TRBD2. With 3 bases clipped from V and 6 bases from J, the junction kept 7 bases outside the gene matches. The CDR3 runs 15 residues. Written as DNA, the CDR3 is TGTGCCAGCAGTTTCATTAGCGGGGGGGGTGGCGAGCAGTACTTC. Protein sequence: CASSFISGGGGEQYF.

This clonotype came up a few times. The chain joins TRBV21-1 to TRBJ2-1; the D segment call TRBD1 is taken from the table without a DNA check. TRBV21-1 is designated a pseudogene. This CDR3 spans 15 amino acids. The CDR3 sequence: CASSKEGIRSNEQFF. The CDR3 DNA reads as TGTGCCAGCAGCAAAGAGGGGATAAGGAGCAATGAGCAGTTCTTC.

This clonotype was counted only a few times. This CDR3 is CSARTTASGQETQYF. The CDR3, as DNA: TGCAGTGCTAGAACCACGGCTAGCGGCCAAGAGACCCAGTACTTC. This sequence joins TRBV20-1 and TRBJ2-5; 7 bases agree with TRBD2. Trimming at V came to 2 bases and at J to 1 base, leaving 7 bases not matched to a gene. The CDR3 is 15 residues long. Germline CDR1 DFQATT, CDR2 SNEGSKA (reference sequence).

This clonotype showed up just once. The rearrangement joins TRBV20-1 to TRBJ2-7, with 7 nucleotides matching TRBD1. The CDR3 has 16 amino acids. With V trimmed by 0 bases and J by 3 bases, 11 bases remained unmatched. The germline V gene has CDR1 DFQATT and CDR2 SNEGSKA (reference sequence). The CDR3, as DNA: TGCAGTGCTAGAGATGACAGGGCCGATCTTAGCTACGAGCAGTACTTC. Translated, it gives CSARDDRADLSYEQYF.

This clonotype was counted only a few times. CDR3: CASIGAGRNEQYF. The CDR3 bases are TGTGCCAGCATTGGGGCAGGTCGCAACGAGCAGTACTTC. The rearrangement links TRBV2 to TRBJ2-7; D perhaps matches TRBD1 (5 bases). Trimming pared 7 bases from V and 5 bases from J, leaving 15 bases between. CDR3 size: 13 residues. The germline CDR1 and CDR2 sequences are SNHLY and FYNNEI.

This clonotype showed up many times. This chain joins TRBV4-1 and TRBJ2-7; D tentatively fits TRBD1 or TRBD2 (5 bases each). The CDR3 sequence is 18 residues long. V was cut by 1 base and J by 0 bases, with 19 bases left in between. Germline V gives CDR1 MGHRA, CDR2 YSYEKL. The DNA for the CDR3 is TGCGCCAGCAGCCAAGGACCGAATTGGGGGATTAACTCCTACGAGCAGTACTTC. It encodes CASSQGPNWGINSYEQYF.

This clonotype was counted ten times or more. This sequence joins TRBV7-6 and TRBJ2-7, with TRBD2 matching over 10 bases. The germline V gene has CDR1 SGHVS and CDR2 FNYEAQ. V trimming: 4 bases; J trimming: 2 bases; junction bases outside the gene matches: 5. The CDR3 runs to 15 residues. CDR3 region: CASSSGTSETYEQYF. In nucleotides, the CDR3 is TGTGCCAGCAGCTCCGGGACTAGCGAAACCTACGAGCAGTACTTC.

This chain joins TRBV7-9 and TRBJ1-3; TRBD1 might be the D (6 bases). The CDR3 has 14 amino acids. V gave up 8 bases and J gave up 0 bases, with 11 bases separating them. Germline V gene data show CDR1 as SEHNR and CDR2 as FQNEAQ (reference sequence). CDR3 in DNA: TGTGCCAGCCGGGACACCAGCTCTGGAAACACCATATATTTT. It yields the protein CASRDTSSGNTIYF.

This clonotype appeared many times. The chain uses TRBV3-1 and TRBJ1-6; D call uncertain. Between the trimmed V and J ends, which lost 0 bases and 5 bases, there was a span of 8 bases. CDR1 and CDR2 from the germline V gene are LGHDT and YNNKEL (reference sequence). The CDR3 contains 15 residues. In nucleotides, the CDR3 is TGTGCCAGCAGCCAAGATTGGAGGAATAATTCACCCCTCCACTTT. This sequence encodes CASSQDWRNNSPLHF.

This clonotype has just a few counts. The chain recombines TRBV6-5 with TRBJ2-2; D uncertain. The CDR3 consists of 15 residues. Germline CDR1 and CDR2: MNHEY and SVGAGI. V was pared by 1 base and J by 2 bases, with 8 bases between. In DNA form, the CDR3 reads TGTGCCAGCAGTTACTTGGAAGAAAACACCGGGGAGCTGTTTTTT. Its translation is CASSYLEENTGELFF.

There are a few counts of this clonotype. The chain employs TRBV24-1 and TRBJ2-7; D is tentatively TRBD1 or TRBD2 (5 bases each). CDR3 size: 14 residues. V shed 3 bases and J shed 2 bases, with 10 bases lying between them. Germline V gene data show CDR1 as KGHDR and CDR2 as SFDVKD. CDR3 DNA: TGTGCCACCAGTGATGGGGACGGTACCTACGAGCAGTACTTC. The encoded protein is CATSDGDGTYEQYF.

This clonotype came up a few times. The rearrangement joins TRBV6-1 to TRBJ1-2, with 8 bases lining up with TRBD1. The CDR3 spans 13 residues. The trim removed 4 bases at V and 8 bases at J, leaving 6 bases unmatched. Germline CDR1 and CDR2: MNHNS and SASEGT. Here the CDR3 reads CASSADRGDGYTF. In DNA form, the CDR3 reads TGTGCCAGCAGTGCAGACAGGGGTGACGGCTACACCTTC.

This clonotype appeared many times. The chain links TRBV2 to TRBJ2-3, with TRBD2 matching over 11 bases. The CDR3 is 15 residues long. Looked up from germline, CDR1 is SNHLY and CDR2 is FYNNEI. This CDR3 is CANSPLAGGGDTQYF. CDR3 sequence (DNA): TGTGCAAACAGTCCCCTAGCGGGGGGAGGAGATACGCAGTATTTT.

In its sample, this clonotype was seen a few times. This chain connects TRBV3-1 to TRBJ2-5; TRBD1 aligns across 7 bases. Germline loops: CDR1 LGHDT, CDR2 YNNKEL (reference sequence). The CDR3 runs to 14 residues. Germline trimming cut 4 bases from V and 6 bases from J; bases unmatched to any gene: 8. DNA for the CDR3: TGTGCCAGCAGCCCCCCGACAGGGCGAAAGACCCAGTACTTC. Translation gives CASSPPTGRKTQYF.

The chain employs TRBV4-1 and TRBJ2-7, with 10 nucleotides matching TRBD2. CDR3 length: 17 amino acids. The germline V gene encodes CDR1 MGHRA and CDR2 YSYEKL. J gave up 7 bases and V 3 bases, and 15 bases lay outside the gene matches. The CDR3 spells CASSQNAHSGRNQEQYF. Here the CDR3 DNA reads TGCGCCAGCAGCCAGAATGCTCATAGCGGGAGGAATCAGGAGCAGTACTTC.

This clonotype has just a few counts. The chain uses TRBV3-1 and TRBJ2-1; 7 bases agree with TRBD2. Unmatched junction bases numbered 9, after V lost 4 bases and J lost 0 bases. CDR1 and CDR2 from the germline V gene are LGHDT and YNNKEL (reference sequence). The CDR3 runs to 17 residues. CDR3 DNA sequence: TGTGCCAGCAGCCCGGGGCTAGCGGAAATCTCCTACAATGAGCAGTTCTTC. It encodes CASSPGLAEISYNEQFF.

Comments on this clonotype: Its ends do not fully match the called genes, so a read error is possible. The chain links TRBV7-9 to TRBJ1-1; 11 bases fit TRBD1. Germline V lookup: CDR1 SEHNR, CDR2 FQNEAQ (reference sequence). This CDR3 region has 16 residues. CDR3 sequence reads: CASSITEPGQGGELRF. In DNA form, the CDR3 reads TGTGCCAGCAGCATAACAGAGCCGGGACAGGGGGGGGAGCTACGCTTT. Variable domain in full (rest from reference TRBV7-9 and TRBJ1-1): DTGVSQNPRHKITKRGQNVTFRCDPISEHNRLYWYRQTLGQGPEFLTYFQNEAQLEKSRLLSDRFSAERPKGSFSTLEIQRTEQGDSAMYLCASSITEPGQGGELRFGQGTRLTVV.